The 25 T cell receptor beta chains below all came from one sample that was sequenced in a study of cytomegalovirus exposure and HLA in healthy donors. Vbeta (60) and Jbeta (13) primers were used in the PCR. Sequenced by immunoSEQ multiplex PCR; TCRdb stores in-frame clones only, minus some. The repertoire holds about 91,000 clones, with approximately 86% as singletons. The sample was PBMCs. These receptor sequences come from a man aged 30 to 45 in good health and CMV-seropositive.

V usage is TRBV6-1 and J usage is TRBJ2-7; TRBD1 is a possible D gene (8 bases). Germline V CDR1 and CDR2: MNHNS, SASEGT. Trimming cost V 4 bases and J 6 bases, with 16 bases left between them. The CDR3 runs 14 residues. The CDR3 bases are TGTGCCAGCAGTGGGAGGACAGGGAGGGGCGAGCAGTACTTC. Translating it yields CASSGRTGRGEQYF.

The chain is built from TRBV30 and TRBJ2-7, with 10 positions matching TRBD1. This CDR3 has 13 amino acids. Germline CDR1 and CDR2: GTSNPN and SVGIG (reference sequence). Trimming removed 0 bases from V and 6 bases from J; junction bases left unmatched: 2. The DNA for the CDR3 is TGTGCCTGGAGTGTACGGGACAGGGGCGAGCAGTACTTC. Its protein product is CAWSVRDRGEQYF.

This chain links TRBV6-5 with TRBJ2-2, with D tentatively TRBD1 (6 bases). Germline values: CDR1 MNHEY, CDR2 SVGAGI. The CDR3 loop spans 16 amino acids. V shed 1 base and J shed 4 bases, with 13 bases lying between them. The CDR3 reads CASSYFGQGPTGELFF. The CDR3 DNA sequence: TGTGCCAGCAGTTACTTCGGGCAGGGGCCCACCGGGGAGCTGTTTTTT.

The chain combines TRBV7-9 with TRBJ1-6; D is ambiguous. V lost 5 bases, J lost 7 bases, and 9 bases lay in between. Germline CDR1 and CDR2: SEHNR and FQNEAQ (reference sequence). The CDR3 contains 13 residues. The chain's CDR3 is CASSRVLNSPLHF. CDR3 nucleotides: TGTGCCAGCAGCCGGGTCTTAAATTCACCCCTCCACTTT.

The rearrangement links TRBV7-9 to TRBJ2-7; D call uncertain. Per germline, CDR1 SEHNR and CDR2 FQNEAQ (reference sequence). The CDR3 runs to 13 residues. V dropped 6 bases and J dropped 2 bases, with 11 bases sitting between them. The CDR3 coding sequence is TGTGCCAGCAGTCCCGACACGGCCTACGAGCAGTACTTC. As protein: CASSPDTAYEQYF. The full variable domain, rest sourced from reference TRBV7-9 and TRBJ2-7, is DTGVSQNPRHKITKRGQNVTFRCDPISEHNRLYWYRQTLGQGPEFLTYFQNEAQLEKSRLLSDRFSAERPKGSFSTLEIQRTEQGDSAMYLCASSPDTAYEQYFGPGTRLTVT.

J is TRBJ2-1 and V is TRBV9; perhaps TRBD1 as D (6 bases). The CDR3 loop spans 15 amino acids. Germline CDR1 reads SGDLS; CDR2 reads YYNGEE. V dropped 0 bases and J dropped 9 bases, with 16 bases sitting between them. As DNA, the CDR3 is TGTGCCAGCAGCGTAGGTCAGGGGCAGGGTCGTGAGCAGTTCTTC. Translated: CASSVGQGQGREQFF.

The V gene is TRBV19, the J gene TRBJ1-5, with no clear D. The CDR3 contains 14 residues. Germline V lookup: CDR1 LNHDA, CDR2 SQIVND (reference sequence). Trimming took off 4 bases at V and 7 bases at J, with 14 bases between the two ends. The CDR3 region is CASSSVGRRQPQHF. The CDR3 coding sequence is TGTGCCAGTAGTAGTGTGGGGAGGAGGCAGCCCCAGCATTTT.

CDR3 DNA sequence: TGCAGCGTTGTTCTTATGGCAGGTATTTCCTACGAGCAGTACTTC. Translating gives CSVVLMAGISYEQYF. This chain joins TRBV29-1 and TRBJ2-7; no definite D call. Germline V gene sequence: CDR1 SQVTM, CDR2 ANQGSEA. V gave up 4 bases and J gave up 1 base, with 17 bases separating them. This CDR3 is built from 15 residues.

The rearrangement uses TRBV5-6 and TRBJ2-7; 8 nucleotides agree with TRBD1. In germline, CDR1 is SGHDT, CDR2 YYEEEE. V dropped 5 bases and J dropped 3; count of bases not matched to a gene: 4. The CDR3 contains 13 residues. The CDR3 loop is CASSWTGRYEQYF. The CDR3 bases are TGTGCCAGCAGTTGGACAGGGCGCTACGAGCAGTACTTC.

The CDR3 is CASITWNTEAFF. CDR3 sequence (DNA): TGTGCCAGCATCACTTGGAACACTGAAGCTTTCTTT. This rearrangement joins TRBV28 to TRBJ1-1, with unresolved D. Germline V gives CDR1 MDHEN, CDR2 SYDVKM. The CDR3 has 12 amino acids. Trimming took 7 bases from V and 1 from J, leaving 7 bases between them.

The DNA of the CDR3 is TGTGCCAGCAAAGGACAGTCCTCTGGAAACACCATATATTTT. This encodes CASKGQSSGNTIYF. The rearrangement joins TRBV27 to TRBJ1-3; perhaps TRBD1 as D (6 bases). The CDR3 spans 14 residues. V was pared by 7 bases and J by 0 bases, with 10 bases between. Germline-derived CDR1 and CDR2 are MNHEY and SMNVEV (reference sequence).

This CDR3 is CASSQGASGYIYEQYF. The CDR3 DNA is TGCGCCAGCAGCCAAGGGGCTAGCGGATACATCTACGAGCAGTACTTC. The V call is TRBV4-1, the J call TRBJ2-7; 7 bases are a match to TRBD2. The germline gives CDR1 MGHRA, CDR2 YSYEKL. The CDR3 has 16 residues. Unmatched junction bases numbered 9, after V lost 1 base and J lost 3 bases.

The chain couples TRBV2 to TRBJ2-5; D gene unclear. Trimming pared 4 bases from V and 5 bases from J, leaving 20 bases between. Germline V CDR1 and CDR2: SNHLY, FYNNEI. The length of the CDR3 is 16 residues. The CDR3 here is CASSASVIRVSETQYF. The DNA of the CDR3 is TGTGCCAGCAGTGCGAGTGTCATCCGGGTCTCGGAGACCCAGTACTTC. Looking up the rest from reference TRBV2 and TRBJ2-5 gives the full variable domain: EPEVTQTPSHQVTQMGQEVILRCVPISNHLYFYWYRQILGQKVEFLVSFYNNEISEKSEIFDDQFSVERPDGSNFTLKIRSTKLEDSAMYFCASSASVIRVSETQYFGPGTRLLVL.

V is TRBV11-1 and J is TRBJ2-3, with D maybe TRBD2 (5 bases). Germline V lookup: CDR1 SGHAT, CDR2 FQDESV (reference sequence). This CDR3 comprises 14 residues. Deletions cut 5 bases from V and 4 bases from J, with 13 bases between. The CDR3 reads CASSPRSGADTQYF. CDR3 sequence (DNA): TGTGCCAGCAGCCCTCGGAGCGGCGCAGATACGCAGTATTTT.

This rearrangement joins TRBV27 to TRBJ2-3; 9 positions agree with TRBD2. The CDR3 runs 13 residues. CDR1 is MNHEY and CDR2 is SMNVEV in the germline V gene (reference sequence). Unmatched junction bases numbered 4, after V lost 6 bases and J lost 6 bases. CDR3 nucleotides: TGTGCCAGCAGCACTAGCGGGCCGGATACGCAGTATTTT. This gives the protein CASSTSGPDTQYF.

The chain carries TRBV28 and TRBJ1-1; the match to TRBD1 covers 10 bases. Germline V gives CDR1 MDHEN, CDR2 SYDVKM. Germline trimming cut 3 bases from V and 6 bases from J; bases unmatched to any gene: 16. CDR3 length equals 18 residues. The CDR3 region is CASSFGTGALTPRAEAFF. The CDR3 DNA reads TGTGCCAGCAGTTTTGGGACAGGGGCCCTCACACCACGCGCTGAAGCTTTCTTT.

In its sample, this clone was seen a few times. This rearrangement joins TRBV19 to TRBJ2-4; 7 bases map to TRBD2. The CDR3 is made up of 16 amino acids. Looked up from germline, CDR1 is LNHDA and CDR2 is SQIVND (reference sequence). With 4 bases clipped from V and 6 bases from J, the junction kept 12 bases outside the gene matches. The CDR3 protein is CASSKQRDGAVNIQYF. CDR3 DNA: TGTGCCAGTAGTAAGCAGCGGGATGGGGCGGTAAACATTCAGTACTTC.

This chain joins TRBV28 and TRBJ2-5, with a tentative D call TRBD2 (5 bases). The CDR3 contains 16 residues. The germline V gene has CDR1 MDHEN and CDR2 SYDVKM. Trimming stripped 3 bases from V and 0 bases from J, with 14 bases between. The CDR3 sequence is CASSFRGFEYQETQYF. The CDR3 bases are TGTGCCAGCAGTTTCCGAGGGTTCGAGTACCAAGAGACCCAGTACTTC.

The rearrangement joins TRBV30 to TRBJ2-5; D uncertain. Trimming removed 3 bases from V and 1 base from J, with 12 bases in between. This CDR3 has 14 residues. The germline V gene has CDR1 GTSNPN and CDR2 SVGIG (reference sequence). CDR3 coding DNA: TGTGCCTGGAGGAACCATGTTAGCCAAGAGACCCAGTACTTC. Translated: CAWRNHVSQETQYF. Filled out from reference TRBV30 and TRBJ2-5, the complete variable domain reads SQTIHQWPATLVQPVGSPLSLECTVEGTSNPNLYWYRQAAGRGLQLLFYSVGIGQISSEVPQNLSASRPQDRQFILSSKKLLLSDSGFYLCAWRNHVSQETQYFGPGTRLLVL.

Regarding this clone: The junction departs from the called germline gene at one end, perhaps through a read error. The chain joins TRBV6-1 to TRBJ2-1; D is possibly TRBD1 (7 bases). Germline V gives CDR1 MNHNS, CDR2 SASEGT. The CDR3 is 13 amino acids. The CDR3 loop reads CASTPDRVREQLF. The CDR3 DNA sequence: TGTGCCAGCACTCCCGACAGGGTTCGGGAGCAGCTCTTC.

The chain is built from TRBV4-1 and TRBJ1-2; unclear D gene. CDR1 and CDR2 (germline): MGHRA, YSYEKL. The germline V and J ends were trimmed by 8 bases and 5 bases, with 12 bases remaining between them. This CDR3 comprises 12 residues. CDR3 DNA sequence: TGCGCCAGCGTCCCTTGGAGGTATGGCTACACCTTC. Its protein product is CASVPWRYGYTF.

This clone was seen a single time. The chain couples TRBV7-2 to TRBJ2-3, with 8 bases aligning to TRBD2. CDR3 length: 15 amino acids. With 5 bases clipped from V and 0 bases from J, the junction kept 4 bases outside the gene matches. CDR1 is SGHTA and CDR2 is FQGNSA in the germline V gene. The CDR3 sequence: CASSRSGISTDTQYF. For the CDR3, the DNA is TGTGCCAGCAGCCGTAGCGGGATTAGCACAGATACGCAGTATTTT.

This clone has a handful of counts. The rearrangement joins TRBV28 to TRBJ1-1; possible D gene TRBD1, 6 bases. Germline V CDR1 and CDR2: MDHEN, SYDVKM. V was shortened by 5 bases and J by 2 bases, with 12 bases between the two germline ends. The CDR3 sequence is 14 residues long. CDR3 in DNA: TGTGCCAGCAGTCCCCCACAGGGCAACACTGAAGCTTTCTTT. Its translation: CASSPPQGNTEAFF.

The V gene is TRBV15, the J gene TRBJ2-1; D gene ambiguous. The CDR3 sequence is 12 residues long. From germline, CDR1 is LNHNV and CDR2 YYDKDF (reference sequence). The V gene lost 6 bases and the J gene lost 8 bases, with 11 bases spanning the gap. CDR3 sequence (DNA): TGTGCCACCAGTGTGCGCGGCGATGAGCAGTTCTTC. Protein: CATSVRGDEQFF.

There are a few counts of this clone. This chain joins TRBV5-1 and TRBJ2-3; a possible D gene is TRBD1 (6 bases). The CDR3 length is 16 residues. The germline V and J ends were trimmed by 0 bases and 2 bases, with 13 bases remaining between them. CDR1 is SGHRS, CDR2 YFSETQ, per germline. As DNA, the CDR3 is TGCGCCAGCAGCTTGGGAGGGGGATGGTCCACAGATACGCAGTATTTT. This translates into CASSLGGGWSTDTQYF.